Sequencing of this T cell receptor (beta chain) was carried out in a study of blood T cell repertoires in COVID-19. Overall study context: Samples came from the United States, Italy and Spain, spanning acute and convalescent COVID-19.

V dropped 9 bases and J dropped 7 bases, with 16 bases sitting between them. This CDR3 spans 13 amino acids. CDR1 is LNHDA and CDR2 is SQIVND in the germline V gene (reference sequence). Method: immunoSEQ multiplex PCR; TCRdb's copy keeps in-frame clones and lacks some. The sample lists 120,000 or so clones, 81% occurring once. The J gene is TRBJ2-4, the V gene TRBV19; D not resolved. The specimen sequenced was peripheral blood. The receptor's source is a woman aged 50 to 60 with acute or convalescent COVID-19. CDR3 sequence (DNA): TGTGCCAGCAACACAAATTACGGGAACATTCAGTACTTC. Translation: CASNTNYGNIQYF. Together with reference TRBV19 and TRBJ2-4, the CDR3 gives the full variable domain: DGGITQSPKYLFRKEGQNVTLSCEQNLNHDAMYWYRQDPGQGLRLIYYSQIVNDFQKGDIAEGYSVSREKKESFPLTVTSAQKNPTAFYLCASNTNYGNIQYFGAGTRLSVL.